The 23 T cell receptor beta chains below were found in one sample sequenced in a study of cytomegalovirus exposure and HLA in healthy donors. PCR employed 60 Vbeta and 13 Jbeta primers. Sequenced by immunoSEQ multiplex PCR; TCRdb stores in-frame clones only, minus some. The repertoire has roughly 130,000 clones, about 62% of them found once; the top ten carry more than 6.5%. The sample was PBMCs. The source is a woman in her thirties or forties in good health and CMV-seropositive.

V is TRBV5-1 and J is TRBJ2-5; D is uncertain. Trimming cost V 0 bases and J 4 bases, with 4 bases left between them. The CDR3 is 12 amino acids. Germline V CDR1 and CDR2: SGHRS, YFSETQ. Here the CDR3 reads CASSLGAETQYF. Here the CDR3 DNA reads TGCGCCAGCAGCTTGGGAGCAGAGACCCAGTACTTC.

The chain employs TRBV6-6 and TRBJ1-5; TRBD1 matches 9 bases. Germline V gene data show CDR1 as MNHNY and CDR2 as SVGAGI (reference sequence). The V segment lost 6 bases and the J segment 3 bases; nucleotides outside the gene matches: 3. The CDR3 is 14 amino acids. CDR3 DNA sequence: TGTGCCAGCAGACAGGGGGCAAACAATCAGCCCCAGCATTTT. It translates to CASRQGANNQPQHF.

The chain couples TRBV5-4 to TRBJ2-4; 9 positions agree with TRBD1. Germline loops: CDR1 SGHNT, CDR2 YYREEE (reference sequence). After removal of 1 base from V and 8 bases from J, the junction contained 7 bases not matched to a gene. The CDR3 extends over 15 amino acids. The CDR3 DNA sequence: TGTGCCAGCAGCTTGCAGGACAGGGGTCAGTACATTCAGTACTTC. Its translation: CASSLQDRGQYIQYF.

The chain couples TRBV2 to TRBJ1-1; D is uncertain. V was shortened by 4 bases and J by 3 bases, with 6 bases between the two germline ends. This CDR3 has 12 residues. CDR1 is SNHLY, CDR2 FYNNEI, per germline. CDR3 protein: CASSARDTEAFF. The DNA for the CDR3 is TGTGCCAGCAGTGCCCGGGACACTGAAGCTTTCTTT.

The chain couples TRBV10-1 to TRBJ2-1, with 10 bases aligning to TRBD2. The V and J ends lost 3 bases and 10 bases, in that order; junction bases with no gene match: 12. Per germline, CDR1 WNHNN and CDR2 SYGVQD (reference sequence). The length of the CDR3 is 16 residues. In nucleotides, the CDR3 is TGCGCCAGCAGTGATGGAGCTAGCGGGAGTAGATGGGAGCAGTTCTTC. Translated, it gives CASSDGASGSRWEQFF.

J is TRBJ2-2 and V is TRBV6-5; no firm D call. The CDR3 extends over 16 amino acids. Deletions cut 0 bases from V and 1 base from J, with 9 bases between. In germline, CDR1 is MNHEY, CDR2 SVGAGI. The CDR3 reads CASSYSVLLNTGELFF. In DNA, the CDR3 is TGTGCCAGCAGTTACTCGGTACTACTGAACACCGGGGAGCTGTTTTTT.

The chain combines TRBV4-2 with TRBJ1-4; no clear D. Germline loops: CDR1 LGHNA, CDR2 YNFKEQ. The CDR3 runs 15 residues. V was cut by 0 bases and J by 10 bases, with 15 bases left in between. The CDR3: CASSQELRPEAKLFF. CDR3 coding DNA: TGTGCCAGCAGCCAAGAACTTCGGCCCGAGGCAAAACTGTTTTTT.

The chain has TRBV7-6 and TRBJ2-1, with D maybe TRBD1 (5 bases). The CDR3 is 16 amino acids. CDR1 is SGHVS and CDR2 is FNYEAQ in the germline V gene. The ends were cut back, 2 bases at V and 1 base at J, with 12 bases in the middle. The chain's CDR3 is CASSLMMQGSYNEQFF. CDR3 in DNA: TGTGCCAGCAGCTTAATGATGCAGGGATCCTACAATGAGCAGTTCTTC.

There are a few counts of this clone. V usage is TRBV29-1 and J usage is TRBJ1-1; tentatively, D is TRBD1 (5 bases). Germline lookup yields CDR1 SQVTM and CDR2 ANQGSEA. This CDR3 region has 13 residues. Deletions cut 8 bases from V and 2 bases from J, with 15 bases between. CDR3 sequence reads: CSTGGVANTEAFF. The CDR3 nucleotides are TGCAGCACTGGGGGGGTAGCCAACACTGAAGCTTTCTTT. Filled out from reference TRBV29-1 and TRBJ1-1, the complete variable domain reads SAVISQKPSRDICQRGTSLTIQCQVDSQVTMMFWYRQQPGQSLTLIATANQGSEATYESGFVIDKFPISRPNLTFSTLTVSNMSPEDSSIYLCSTGGVANTEAFFGQGTRLTVV.

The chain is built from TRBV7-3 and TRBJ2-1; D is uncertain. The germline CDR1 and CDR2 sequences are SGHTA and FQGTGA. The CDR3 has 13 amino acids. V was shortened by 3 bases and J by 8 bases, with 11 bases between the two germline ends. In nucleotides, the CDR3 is TGTGCCAGCAGCTTCCGACGGAGTGATGAGCAGTTCTTC. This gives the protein CASSFRRSDEQFF.

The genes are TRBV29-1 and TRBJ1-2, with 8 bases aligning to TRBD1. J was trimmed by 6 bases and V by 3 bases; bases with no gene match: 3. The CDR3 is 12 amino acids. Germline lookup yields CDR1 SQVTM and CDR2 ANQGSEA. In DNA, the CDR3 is TGCAGCGTTGACATCAGGGGGCATGGCTACACCTTC. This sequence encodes CSVDIRGHGYTF.

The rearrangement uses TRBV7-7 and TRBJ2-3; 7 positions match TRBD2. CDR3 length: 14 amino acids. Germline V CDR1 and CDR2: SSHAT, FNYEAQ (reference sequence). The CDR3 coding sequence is TGTGCTCGCTGGGAGGGAGGGAGGGCAGATACGCAGTATTTT. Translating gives CARWEGGRADTQYF.

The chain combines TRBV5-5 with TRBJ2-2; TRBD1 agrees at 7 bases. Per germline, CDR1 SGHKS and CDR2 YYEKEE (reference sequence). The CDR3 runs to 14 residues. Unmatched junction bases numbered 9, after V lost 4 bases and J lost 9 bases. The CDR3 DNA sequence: TGTGCCAGCAGCATCGACAGGGTGAAGCGGGAGCTGTTTTTT. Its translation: CASSIDRVKRELFF. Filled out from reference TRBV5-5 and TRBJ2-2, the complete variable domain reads DAGVTQSPTHLIKTRGQQVTLRCSPISGHKSVSWYQQVLGQGPQFIFQYYEKEERGRGNFPDRFSARQFPNYSSELNVNALLLGDSALYLCASSIDRVKRELFFGEGSRLTVL.

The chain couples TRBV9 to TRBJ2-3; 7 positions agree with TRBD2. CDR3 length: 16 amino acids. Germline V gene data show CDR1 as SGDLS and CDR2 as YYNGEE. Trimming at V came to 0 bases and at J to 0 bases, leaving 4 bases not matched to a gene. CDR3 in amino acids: CASSVGGGDSTDTQYF. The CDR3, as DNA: TGTGCCAGCAGCGTAGGCGGGGGAGATAGCACAGATACGCAGTATTTT.

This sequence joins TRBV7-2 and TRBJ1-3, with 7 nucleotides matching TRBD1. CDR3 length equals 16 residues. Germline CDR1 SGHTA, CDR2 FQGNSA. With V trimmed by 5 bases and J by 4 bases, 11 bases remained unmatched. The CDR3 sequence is CASSLEWRGLGNTIYF. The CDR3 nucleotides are TGTGCCAGCAGCCTAGAGTGGAGGGGGCTGGGAAACACCATATATTTT.

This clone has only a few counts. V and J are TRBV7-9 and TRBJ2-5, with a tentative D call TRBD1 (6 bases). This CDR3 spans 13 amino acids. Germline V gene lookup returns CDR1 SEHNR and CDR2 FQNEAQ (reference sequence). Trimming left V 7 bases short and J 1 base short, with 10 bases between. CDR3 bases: TGTGCCAGCACCTTGACAGGCCAAGAGACCCAGTACTTC. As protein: CASTLTGQETQYF.

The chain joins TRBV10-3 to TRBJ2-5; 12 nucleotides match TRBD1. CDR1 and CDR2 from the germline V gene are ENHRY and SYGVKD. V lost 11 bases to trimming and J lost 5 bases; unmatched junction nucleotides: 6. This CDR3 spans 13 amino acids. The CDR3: CASGTGGAETQYF. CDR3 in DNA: TGTGCCTCTGGGACAGGGGGCGCGGAGACCCAGTACTTC.

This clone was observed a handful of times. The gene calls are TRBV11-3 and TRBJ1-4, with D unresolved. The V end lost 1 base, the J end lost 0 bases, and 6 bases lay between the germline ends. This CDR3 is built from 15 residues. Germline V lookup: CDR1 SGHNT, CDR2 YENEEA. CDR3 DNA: TGTGCCAGCAGCTTAGGGCAGACAACTAATGAAAAACTGTTTTTT. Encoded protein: CASSLGQTTNEKLFF.

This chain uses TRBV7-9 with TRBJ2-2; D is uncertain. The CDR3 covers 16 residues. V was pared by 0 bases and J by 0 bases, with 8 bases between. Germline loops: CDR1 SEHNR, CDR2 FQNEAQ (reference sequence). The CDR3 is CASSLAGSPNTGELFF. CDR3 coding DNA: TGTGCCAGCAGCTTAGCGGGCTCACCGAACACCGGGGAGCTGTTTTTT.

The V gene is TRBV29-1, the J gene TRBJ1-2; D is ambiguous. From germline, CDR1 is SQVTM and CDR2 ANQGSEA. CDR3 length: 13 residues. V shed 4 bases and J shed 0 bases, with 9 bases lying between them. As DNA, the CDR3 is TGCAGCGTTGTACCAGGTACTAACTATGGCTACACCTTC. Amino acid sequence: CSVVPGTNYGYTF.

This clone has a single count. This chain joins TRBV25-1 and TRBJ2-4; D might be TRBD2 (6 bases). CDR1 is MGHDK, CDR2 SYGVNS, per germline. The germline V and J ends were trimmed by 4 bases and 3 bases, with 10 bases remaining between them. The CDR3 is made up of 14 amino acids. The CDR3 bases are TGTGCCAGCAGTGTGACGGGGGACAAAAACATTCAGTACTTC. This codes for CASSVTGDKNIQYF.

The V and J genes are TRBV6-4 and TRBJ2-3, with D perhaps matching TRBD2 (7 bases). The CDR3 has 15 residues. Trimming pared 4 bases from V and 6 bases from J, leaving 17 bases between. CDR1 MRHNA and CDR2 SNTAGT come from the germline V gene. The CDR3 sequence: CASSAGGGGQDTQYF. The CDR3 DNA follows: TGTGCCAGCAGTGCCGGAGGGGGGGGGCAGGATACGCAGTATTTT.

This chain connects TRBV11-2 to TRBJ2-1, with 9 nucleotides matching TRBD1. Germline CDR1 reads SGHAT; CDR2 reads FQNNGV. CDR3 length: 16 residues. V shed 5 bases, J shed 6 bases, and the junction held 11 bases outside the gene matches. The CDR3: CASSRTGTGTFNEQFF. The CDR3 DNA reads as TGTGCCAGCAGCAGGACCGGGACAGGGACTTTCAATGAGCAGTTCTTC.